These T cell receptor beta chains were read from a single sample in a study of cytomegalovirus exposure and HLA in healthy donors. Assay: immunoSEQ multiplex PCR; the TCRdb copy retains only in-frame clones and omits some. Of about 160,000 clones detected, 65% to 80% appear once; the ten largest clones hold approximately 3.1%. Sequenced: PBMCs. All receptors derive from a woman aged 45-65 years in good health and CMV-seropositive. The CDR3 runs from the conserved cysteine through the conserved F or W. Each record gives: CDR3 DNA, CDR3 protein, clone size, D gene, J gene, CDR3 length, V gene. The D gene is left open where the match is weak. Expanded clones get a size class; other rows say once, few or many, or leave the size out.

cdr3_nt: TGTGCCTCAGGCCAAGATGAAAAACTGTTTTTT
cdr3_aa: CASGQDEKLFF
clone_size: few
d_call: NA
j_call: TRBJ1-4
cdr3_length: 11
v_call: TRBV2

cdr3_nt: TGTGCCAGCAGTGTGACAGGTGGGGAGACCCAGTACTTC
cdr3_aa: CASSVTGGETQYF
clone_size: NA
d_call: NA
j_call: TRBJ2-5
cdr3_length: 13
v_call: TRBV6-4

cdr3_nt: TGCGCCAGCAGCTGGACTAGCGGGGGGGCTGATACGCAGTATTTT
cdr3_aa: CASSWTSGGADTQYF
clone_size: NA
d_call: TRBD2
j_call: TRBJ2-3
cdr3_length: 15
v_call: TRBV5-1

cdr3_nt: TGTGCCAGCAGCACCGACAGGGACCCCACTGAAGCTTTCTTT
cdr3_aa: CASSTDRDPTEAFF
clone_size: few
d_call: TRBD1
j_call: TRBJ1-1
cdr3_length: 14
v_call: TRBV5-4

cdr3_nt: TGTGCCAGCAGCTTGTCCAAGCATCAGCCCCAGCATTTT
cdr3_aa: CASSLSKHQPQHF
clone_size: NA
d_call: NA
j_call: TRBJ1-5
cdr3_length: 13
v_call: TRBV7-6

cdr3_nt: TGTGCCAGCAGCTTAAGCGGAGATACGCAGTATTTT
cdr3_aa: CASSLSGDTQYF
clone_size: NA
d_call: NA
j_call: TRBJ2-3
cdr3_length: 12
v_call: TRBV7-9

cdr3_nt: TGTGCCAGCAGTTACGGGCAGGGAAACTATGGCTACACCTTC
cdr3_aa: CASSYGQGNYGYTF
clone_size: NA
d_call: NA
j_call: TRBJ1-2
cdr3_length: 14
v_call: TRBV6-5

cdr3_nt: TGTGCCAGCAGTATCGAGGGACTAAACACTGAAGCTTTCTTT
cdr3_aa: CASSIEGLNTEAFF
clone_size: NA
d_call: NA
j_call: TRBJ1-1
cdr3_length: 14
v_call: TRBV6-6

cdr3_nt: TGTGCCAGCAGCCAAGCCCCAGGCGGGGAGCTGTTTTTT
cdr3_aa: CASSQAPGGELFF
clone_size: once
d_call: NA
j_call: TRBJ2-2
cdr3_length: 13
v_call: TRBV14

cdr3_nt: TGTGCCAGCGTTCCCCTAGCGGCTAGCACAGATACGCAGTATTTT
cdr3_aa: CASVPLAASTDTQYF
clone_size: few
d_call: TRBD2
j_call: TRBJ2-3
cdr3_length: 15
v_call: TRBV6-1

cdr3_nt: TGTGCCAGCAAAGGGGACACAAATCAGCCCCAGCATTTT
cdr3_aa: CASKGDTNQPQHF
clone_size: NA
d_call: NA
j_call: TRBJ1-5
cdr3_length: 13
v_call: TRBV2

cdr3_nt: TGTGCCAGCAGCTTAGGGGGCGGCTACACCTTC
cdr3_aa: CASSLGGGYTF
clone_size: few
d_call: NA
j_call: TRBJ1-2
cdr3_length: 11
v_call: TRBV11-2

cdr3_nt: TGTGCCAGCTCCCGGGCGGACATACTCTACGAGCAGTACTTC
cdr3_aa: CASSRADILYEQYF
clone_size: NA
d_call: NA
j_call: TRBJ2-7
cdr3_length: 14
v_call: TRBV6-1

cdr3_nt: TGCGCCAGCAGAAACCCGGGACTAGAGACCCAGTACTTC
cdr3_aa: CASRNPGLETQYF
clone_size: NA
d_call: NA
j_call: TRBJ2-5
cdr3_length: 13
v_call: TRBV5-1

cdr3_nt: TGTGCCAGCAGTTTCAACTCCGGGTCCGGGGAGCTGTTTTTT
cdr3_aa: CASSFNSGSGELFF
clone_size: NA
d_call: NA
j_call: TRBJ2-2
cdr3_length: 14
v_call: TRBV27

cdr3_nt: TGTGCCAGCTCCCCCGGGACAGGGGGCTATGGCTACACCTTC
cdr3_aa: CASSPGTGGYGYTF
clone_size: NA
d_call: TRBD1
j_call: TRBJ1-2
cdr3_length: 14
v_call: TRBV6-1

cdr3_nt: TGTGCCAGCAGCGCAACTAGCGGGGGGTTCCCGGGCGAGCAGTACTTC
cdr3_aa: CASSATSGGFPGEQYF
clone_size: NA
d_call: TRBD2
j_call: TRBJ2-7
cdr3_length: 16
v_call: TRBV4-2

cdr3_nt: TGTGCCAGCAGCCCAGGAATTGCGGGGGGCGACAATGAGCAGTTCTTC
cdr3_aa: CASSPGIAGGDNEQFF
clone_size: NA
d_call: TRBD2
j_call: TRBJ2-1
cdr3_length: 16
v_call: TRBV9

cdr3_nt: TGTGCCAGCAGCGCGGAGGGGTACAATCAGCCCCAGCATTTT
cdr3_aa: CASSAEGYNQPQHF
clone_size: NA
d_call: NA
j_call: TRBJ1-5
cdr3_length: 14
v_call: TRBV9

cdr3_nt: TGTGCCAGCAGCCAAGATCGGGCCCAGGGCTATGGCTACACCTTC
cdr3_aa: CASSQDRAQGYGYTF
clone_size: NA
d_call: NA
j_call: TRBJ1-2
cdr3_length: 15
v_call: TRBV4-2

cdr3_nt: TGTGCCAGCAGCGTAGAGGGACAGAAGACAGATACGCAGTATTTT
cdr3_aa: CASSVEGQKTDTQYF
clone_size: NA
d_call: TRBD1
j_call: TRBJ2-3
cdr3_length: 15
v_call: TRBV9

cdr3_nt: TGTGCCAGCAGCGGGGGGGCAGGGGGCCTGAACACCGGGGAGCTGTTTTTT
cdr3_aa: CASSGGAGGLNTGELFF
clone_size: once
d_call: NA
j_call: TRBJ2-2
cdr3_length: 17
v_call: TRBV4-2

cdr3_nt: TGTGCCAGTAGTATCGCTAGCGGATACAATGAGCAGTTCTTC
cdr3_aa: CASSIASGYNEQFF
clone_size: NA
d_call: TRBD2
j_call: TRBJ2-1
cdr3_length: 14
v_call: TRBV19

cdr3_nt: TGCGCCAGCAGCTTGAGGGAGGTGGGGGTCACTGAAGCTTTCTTT
cdr3_aa: CASSLREVGVTEAFF
clone_size: NA
d_call: NA
j_call: TRBJ1-1
cdr3_length: 15
v_call: TRBV5-1

cdr3_nt: TGCGCCAGCAGCAATTCAGGGAAGAACACTGAAGCTTTCTTT
cdr3_aa: CASSNSGKNTEAFF
clone_size: NA
d_call: NA
j_call: TRBJ1-1
cdr3_length: 14
v_call: TRBV5-1

cdr3_nt: TGTGCCAGCAGCTTAGACGGACGCGGGGGGGACGAGCAGTACTTC
cdr3_aa: CASSLDGRGGDEQYF
clone_size: NA
d_call: TRBD2
j_call: TRBJ2-7
cdr3_length: 15
v_call: TRBV13

cdr3_nt: TGTGCCAGCAGTTTATCCGGGACAGGGGGCTCTAACTATGGCTACACCTTC
cdr3_aa: CASSLSGTGGSNYGYTF
clone_size: NA
d_call: TRBD1
j_call: TRBJ1-2
cdr3_length: 17
v_call: TRBV27

cdr3_nt: TGTGCCAGCTTCCTTTCGGTGGGGGCTGGTGAAGCTTTCTTT
cdr3_aa: CASFLSVGAGEAFF
clone_size: few
d_call: NA
j_call: TRBJ1-1
cdr3_length: 14
v_call: TRBV2

cdr3_nt: TGCGCCAGCAGCCCGGGGGAGGAGGTTTCGGGGGAGCTGTTTTTT
cdr3_aa: CASSPGEEVSGELFF
clone_size: NA
d_call: NA
j_call: TRBJ2-2
cdr3_length: 15
v_call: TRBV5-1

cdr3_nt: TGTGCCAGCAGTACGGACAGTCTAAATCAGCCCCAGCATTTT
cdr3_aa: CASSTDSLNQPQHF
clone_size: NA
d_call: NA
j_call: TRBJ1-5
cdr3_length: 14
v_call: TRBV6-5

cdr3_nt: TGTGCCAGCTCACCAGAACAGAGCCGAAGCAAAGCTTTCTTT
cdr3_aa: CASSPEQSRSKAFF
clone_size: NA
d_call: NA
j_call: TRBJ1-1
cdr3_length: 14
v_call: TRBV18

cdr3_nt: TGCAGCGTTGCGGACTTGGGGGGGGCCACAGATACGCAGTATTTT
cdr3_aa: CSVADLGGATDTQYF
clone_size: NA
d_call: NA
j_call: TRBJ2-3
cdr3_length: 15
v_call: TRBV29-1

cdr3_nt: TGTGCCAGTAGCCCCCAGGGGGACGAGCAGTACTTC
cdr3_aa: CASSPQGDEQYF
clone_size: NA
d_call: TRBD1
j_call: TRBJ2-7
cdr3_length: 12
v_call: TRBV27

cdr3_nt: TGCGCCAGCAGCAGAAAGACTAGCGGGTCCTCCTACAATGAGCAGTTCTTC
cdr3_aa: CASSRKTSGSSYNEQFF
clone_size: NA
d_call: TRBD2
j_call: TRBJ2-1
cdr3_length: 17
v_call: TRBV5-1

cdr3_nt: TGCGCCAGCAGGGGGACAGGGTTCGGAAACACCATATATTTT
cdr3_aa: CASRGTGFGNTIYF
clone_size: few
d_call: TRBD1
j_call: TRBJ1-3
cdr3_length: 14
v_call: TRBV10-2